The rows below give T cell receptor beta chains drawn from one sample of a study of PD-L1 blockade in urothelial cancer. TCRdb's table, derived via immunoSEQ multiplex PCR, lists solely in-frame clones and lacks some. The profile shows 90,000 or so clones, nearly 90% of them singletons. Source: PBMCs, taken around atezolizumab (anti-PD-L1) treatment. Receptors originate from a man between 60 and 75 years old with urothelial cancer. Both conserved end residues are part of each CDR3. A D gene is named only where the DNA matches it firmly. Size is omitted from some rows. Given values are once, few, many or a class for expanded clones.

TRBV7-2	TRBJ1-6	NA	NA	CASSSGAYNSPLHF	TGTGCCAGCAGTTCCGGGGCCTATAATTCACCCCTCCACTTT
TRBV13	TRBJ1-4	NA	NA	CASRGSRGNEKLFF	TGTGCCAGCAGGGGGTCTAGGGGAAATGAAAAACTGTTTTTT
TRBV19	TRBJ2-2	NA	NA	CASSWQGGTGELFF	TGTGCCAGTAGTTGGCAGGGGGGCACCGGGGAGCTGTTTTTT
TRBV29-1	TRBJ2-5	TRBD1	NA	CSVGRDRVGETQYF	TGCAGCGTGGGTCGGGACAGGGTTGGGGAGACCCAGTACTTC
TRBV6-5	TRBJ1-1	NA	NA	CASSSPGTSYTEAFF	TGTGCCAGCAGTTCCCCCGGGACATCCTACACTGAAGCTTTCTTT
TRBV29-1	TRBJ2-3	TRBD2	NA	CSASLAGADTQYF	TGCAGCGCCTCACTAGCGGGGGCAGATACGCAGTATTTT
TRBV4-3	TRBJ2-7	NA	NA	CASSQDRSYEQYF	TGCGCCAGCAGCCAAGACCGCTCCTACGAGCAGTACTTC
TRBV6-5	TRBJ2-7	TRBD1	NA	CASTRTGVYEQYF	TGTGCCAGCACCCGGACAGGCGTCTACGAGCAGTACTTC
TRBV5-1	TRBJ2-5	TRBD2	NA	CASTVDVGLAGGETQYF	TGCGCCAGCACAGTAGATGTCGGACTAGCGGGGGGAGAGACCCAGTACTTC
TRBV5-1	TRBJ1-4	TRBD1	NA	CASSADRGNEKLFF	TGCGCCAGCAGCGCGGACAGGGGTAATGAAAAACTGTTTTTT
TRBV7-2	TRBJ2-1	TRBD2	NA	CASSLRTSGGPRNNEQFF	TGTGCCAGCAGCCTCCGGACTAGCGGAGGGCCTAGGAACAATGAGCAGTTCTTC
TRBV7-2	TRBJ2-7	NA	NA	CASSSSMVEQYF	TGTGCCAGCAGCTCCTCTATGGTCGAGCAGTACTTC
TRBV21-1	TRBJ1-4	NA	once	CARLTVNNEKLFF	TGTGCCAGGTTGACAGTTAATAATGAAAAACTGTTTTTT
TRBV20-1	TRBJ1-2	NA	NA	CSATGSHGYTF	TGCAGTGCTACCGGGTCCCATGGCTACACCTTC
TRBV7-6	TRBJ2-6	TRBD2	NA	CASSGTAGGPSGANVLTF	TGTGCCAGCAGCGGTACGGCGGGAGGGCCCTCTGGGGCCAACGTCCTGACTTTC
TRBV2	TRBJ2-2	NA	NA	CASSQEGAGELFF	TGTGCCAGCAGCCAAGAGGGGGCCGGGGAGCTGTTTTTT
TRBV7-2	TRBJ1-6	TRBD1	NA	CASSPFSGGSRDSPLHF	TGTGCCAGCAGCCCCTTCTCAGGGGGTTCGAGGGATTCACCCCTCCACTTT
TRBV19	TRBJ2-7	NA	once	CASSTHKGLGYEQYF	TGTGCCAGTAGCACCCACAAGGGGCTCGGGTACGAGCAGTACTTC
TRBV2	TRBJ1-2	TRBD1	NA	CASSETRTGGGYTF	TGTGCCAGCAGTGAAACCCGGACAGGAGGCGGCTACACCTTC
TRBV6-5	TRBJ2-5	TRBD2	NA	CASSYASSGKETQYF	TGTGCCAGCAGTTACGCGTCTAGCGGGAAGGAGACCCAGTACTTC
TRBV9	TRBJ2-7	NA	NA	CASSVDPGTTYEQYF	TGTGCCAGCAGCGTAGATCCGGGTACGACCTACGAGCAGTACTTC
TRBV10-2	TRBJ2-5	NA	few	CATRVSRDQETQYF	TGCGCCACCAGGGTATCGCGGGACCAAGAGACCCAGTACTTC
TRBV11-2	TRBJ2-1	TRBD1	NA	CASSLGQGPDNEQFF	TGTGCCAGCAGCTTAGGACAGGGTCCCGACAATGAGCAGTTCTTC
TRBV19	TRBJ2-3	NA	NA	CASSGMDSSTDAPYTDTQYF	TGTGCCAGTAGTGGGATGGACAGTTCGACAGACGCACCTTACACAGATACGCAGTATTTT
TRBV7-2	TRBJ2-3	TRBD1	NA	CASSLGQGSADTQYF	TGTGCCAGCAGCTTGGGACAGGGGAGCGCAGATACGCAGTATTTT
TRBV19	TRBJ1-5	NA	NA	CASSNRAGQPQHF	TGTGCCAGTTCTAACAGGGCTGGACAGCCCCAGCATTTT
TRBV27	TRBJ2-1	NA	NA	CASPAGTLHRRINRSYNEQFF	TGTGCCAGCCCTGCCGGGACTTTACATAGGAGGATAAACCGCTCCTACAATGAGCAGTTCTTC
TRBV4-1	TRBJ2-7	TRBD1	once	CASSQGAGGYEQYF	TGCGCCAGCAGCCAAGGGGCAGGGGGCTACGAGCAGTACTTC
TRBV2	TRBJ1-1	NA	NA	CASSESVGEIPNTEAFF	TGTGCCAGCAGTGAAAGTGTAGGGGAAATCCCAAACACTGAAGCTTTCTTT
TRBV5-6	TRBJ2-1	TRBD1	NA	CASSFRQTGVYNEQFF	TGTGCCAGCAGCTTCCGCCAGACAGGGGTCTACAATGAGCAGTTCTTC
TRBV28	TRBJ1-5	TRBD1	NA	CASSSGQGYNQPQHF	TGTGCCAGCAGTTCCGGACAGGGCTACAATCAGCCCCAGCATTTT
TRBV18	TRBJ2-1	TRBD1	NA	CASSRDSTYNEQFF	TGTGCCAGCTCGAGGGACAGCACCTACAATGAGCAGTTCTTC
TRBV28	TRBJ1-2	NA	NA	CASSPQSQGQGYGYTF	TGTGCCAGCAGCCCCCAATCGCAAGGCCAGGGGTATGGCTACACCTTC
TRBV11-2	TRBJ1-5	NA	NA	CASSLGRNQPQHF	TGTGCCAGCAGCTTAGGCAGAAATCAGCCCCAGCATTTT
TRBV5-1	TRBJ2-7	TRBD2	NA	CASSLVRGTDEQYF	TGCGCCAGCAGCTTGGTGCGGGGGACGGACGAGCAGTACTTC
TRBV5-1	TRBJ1-2	TRBD1	NA	CASSGDSSTNYGYTF	TGCGCCAGCAGCGGGGACAGTTCTACTAACTATGGCTACACCTTC
TRBV5-3	TRBJ2-2	NA	NA	CARSHEIRRDGNTGELFF	TGTGCCAGAAGTCATGAAATACGGCGGGACGGGAACACCGGGGAGCTGTTTTTT
TRBV19	TRBJ2-2	NA	NA	CASNMVRGGTGELFF	TGTGCCAGTAATATGGTGCGGGGCGGCACCGGGGAGCTGTTTTTT
TRBV5-4	TRBJ2-3	NA	NA	CASSLRQGTDTQYF	TGTGCCAGCAGCTTGCGGCAGGGCACAGATACGCAGTATTTT
TRBV6-9	TRBJ2-5	NA	NA	CASGSGVSETQYF	TGTGCCAGCGGTTCGGGGGTGTCGGAGACCCAGTACTTC
TRBV14	TRBJ1-6	NA	once	CASSLTALNSPLHF	TGTGCCAGCAGCCTGACAGCCTTAAATTCACCCCTCCACTTT
TRBV6-4	TRBJ2-3	NA	NA	CASSESQGSQYF	TGTGCCAGCAGTGAATCTCAGGGTTCGCAGTATTTT
TRBV9	TRBJ2-2	NA	NA	CASSVGLANSGELFF	TGTGCCAGCAGCGTAGGTCTAGCTAACTCCGGGGAGCTGTTTTTT